This T cell receptor beta chain was sequenced during a study of shared clonotypes between healthy human individuals. Data came from immunoSEQ multiplex PCR; TCRdb stores just in-frame clones and leaves some out. The data contain approximately 530,000 clones, about 96% of them seen just once; the ten biggest clones take up about 0.06%. Naive CD4+ cells were CD45RA-selected; the remaining cells were memory. The length of the CDR3 is 17 residues. The germline V gene encodes CDR1 SSHAT and CDR2 FNYEAQ (reference sequence). The V and J ends lost 1 base and 0 bases respectively, with 13 bases between them.

Sequencing used naive CD4+ T cells sorted from blood. Indicated subset: CD45RA+ positively selected. The chain recombines TRBV7-7 with TRBJ2-1; no reliable D call. The sequence was collected from a young woman in good health. The CDR3 DNA is TGTGCCAGCAGCTTAGGTCAAGGGCGCAGCTCCTACAATGAGCAGTTCTTC. This encodes CASSLGQGRSSYNEQFF. The whole variable domain, filled in from reference TRBV7-7 and TRBJ2-1, reads GAGVSQSPRYKVTKRGQDVTLRCDPISSHATLYWYQQALGQGPEFLTYFNYEAQPDKSGLPSDRFSAERPEGSISTLTIQRTEQRDSAMYRCASSLGQGRSSYNEQFFGPGTRLTVL.